This passage covers 30 T cell receptor beta chains from one sample sequenced in a study of somatic mutations in cytotoxic T cells in rheumatoid arthritis. TCRdb's copy holds only in-frame clones and misses some; the assay was immunoSEQ multiplex PCR. Of more than 15,000 clones in the sample, approximately 71% were seen once. Sequenced material: CD8+ T cells sorted from blood. The source is an adult with rheumatoid arthritis.

This clone turned up a few times. The genes are TRBV7-9 and TRBJ1-1; D not certain. V was cut by 6 bases and J by 1 base, with 3 bases left in between. Germline loops: CDR1 SEHNR, CDR2 FQNEAQ (reference sequence). The CDR3 is 11 residues long. The CDR3 is CASSRNTEAFF. CDR3 in DNA: TGTGCCAGCAGTCGGAACACTGAAGCTTTCTTT.

The chain recombines TRBV9 with TRBJ2-7; 9 bases line up with TRBD1. With V trimmed by 4 bases and J by 7 bases, 12 bases remained unmatched. CDR1 SGDLS and CDR2 YYNGEE come from the germline V gene. This CDR3 contains 15 residues. CDR3 in DNA: TGTGCCAGCAGCACCCACCTACAGGGGGCAGGGGAGCAGTACTTC. This encodes CASSTHLQGAGEQYF.

This clone was seen a single time. V is TRBV30 and J is TRBJ2-7, with TRBD1 matching over 8 bases. The CDR3 sequence is 15 residues long. V dropped 2 bases and J dropped 2; count of bases not matched to a gene: 8. Germline CDR1 and CDR2: GTSNPN and SVGIG (reference sequence). The CDR3 loop is CAWSSGQGHTYEQYF. The CDR3 coding sequence is TGTGCCTGGAGTTCCGGACAGGGACATACCTACGAGCAGTACTTC.

A few counts support this clone. In nucleotides, the CDR3 is TGTGCCAGCAGGGAAGAATTTGGCAATCAGCCCCAGCATTTT. This gives the protein CASREEFGNQPQHF. V usage is TRBV28 and J usage is TRBJ1-5; D is undetermined. CDR1 is MDHEN, CDR2 SYDVKM, per germline. The CDR3 extends over 14 amino acids. With 6 bases removed from V and 2 bases from J, the gap between germline ends came to 11 bases.

The V call is TRBV6-5, the J call TRBJ1-4; weak D call: TRBD1 (5 bases). From germline, CDR1 is MNHEY and CDR2 SVGAGI. CDR3 size: 16 residues. The V end was cut by 3 bases, the J end by 6 bases, with 17 bases between. CDR3 sequence (DNA): TGTGCCAGCAGTTATGATCGAGGGACGGACGATGAAAAACTGTTTTTT. Its translation: CASSYDRGTDDEKLFF.

The chain links TRBV11-2 to TRBJ2-5; the D is unclear. V was trimmed by 2 bases and J by 0 bases, leaving 7 bases between them. The germline gives CDR1 SGHAT, CDR2 FQNNGV. This CDR3 comprises 14 residues. CDR3 residues: CASSLRAYQETQYF. For the CDR3, the DNA is TGTGCCAGCAGCTTACGGGCGTACCAAGAGACCCAGTACTTC.

Only one count was recorded for this clone. The chain employs TRBV15 and TRBJ2-5, with TRBD1 identical over 9 bases. CDR3 size: 16 residues. CDR1 and CDR2 from the germline V gene are LNHNV and YYDKDF (reference sequence). J was trimmed by 4 bases and V by 3 bases; bases with no gene match: 9. The CDR3 DNA sequence: TGTGCCACCAGCAGGAAGGGGGACAGGGTGGGAGAGACCCAGTACTTC. This codes for CATSRKGDRVGETQYF.

The genes are TRBV7-9 and TRBJ2-1; perhaps TRBD2 as D (5 bases). The CDR3 extends over 13 amino acids. Germline CDR1 SEHNR, CDR2 FQNEAQ (reference sequence). Trimming cost V 7 bases and J 5 bases, with 12 bases left between them. DNA of the CDR3: TGTGCCAGCAATTACCCCGGGGACAATGAGCAGTTCTTC. Its translation: CASNYPGDNEQFF. The whole variable domain, remainder taken from reference TRBV7-9 and TRBJ2-1, is DTGVSQNPRHKITKRGQNVTFRCDPISEHNRLYWYRQTLGQGPEFLTYFQNEAQLEKSRLLSDRFSAERPKGSFSTLEIQRTEQGDSAMYLCASNYPGDNEQFFGPGTRLTVL.

By share of the sample, this clone is medium-sized (0.01 to 0.1%). The chain is built from TRBV30 and TRBJ1-4, with no clear D. Germline CDR1 and CDR2: GTSNPN and SVGIG (reference sequence). With 4 bases removed from V and 0 bases from J, the gap between germline ends came to 3 bases. The CDR3 extends over 12 amino acids. The CDR3 DNA sequence: TGTGCCTGGACAGCAACTAATGAAAAACTGTTTTTT. This gives the protein CAWTATNEKLFF.

The sample holds a few counts of this clone. The CDR3 region is CASSSWAYEQYF. CDR3 DNA: TGTGCCAGCAGTTCGTGGGCCTACGAGCAGTACTTC. The chain couples TRBV28 to TRBJ2-7; D not certain. Looked up from germline, CDR1 is MDHEN and CDR2 is SYDVKM. V gave up 4 bases and J gave up 2 bases, with 6 bases separating them. The CDR3 sequence is 12 residues long.

This rearrangement joins TRBV5-6 to TRBJ1-1, with a possible D match to TRBD1 (5 bases). Germline CDR1 reads SGHDT; CDR2 reads YYEEEE. Between the trimmed V and J ends, which lost 2 bases and 7 bases, there was a span of 6 bases. The CDR3 extends over 11 amino acids. This CDR3 reads CASSLQVEAFF. CDR3 bases: TGTGCCAGCAGCTTACAGGTTGAAGCTTTCTTT. The full variable domain, rest sourced from reference TRBV5-6 and TRBJ1-1, is DAGVTQSPTHLIKTRGQQVTLRCSPKSGHDTVSWYQQALGQGPQFIFQYYEEEERQRGNFPDRFSGHQFPNYSSELNVNALLLGDSALYLCASSLQVEAFFGQGTRLTVV.

This clone has a single count. The rearrangement uses TRBV5-1 and TRBJ2-5, with 14 bases lining up with TRBD2. Losses at the gene ends were 4 bases for V and 4 bases for J; bases not matched to a gene: 6. Per the germline V gene, CDR1 is SGHRS and CDR2 is YFSETQ. The CDR3 is 16 amino acids. CDR3 sequence reads: CASSMTSGGAIETQYF. CDR3 DNA sequence: TGCGCCAGCAGCATGACTAGCGGGGGGGCAATAGAGACCCAGTACTTC.

This clone has only a few counts. The chain combines TRBV27 with TRBJ1-6, with D maybe TRBD1 (5 bases). This CDR3 comprises 13 residues. V was clipped by 7 bases and J by 6 bases, with 10 bases between them. Germline values: CDR1 MNHEY, CDR2 SMNVEV (reference sequence). CDR3 bases: TGTGCCAGCATGGGACGGCTTAATTCACCCCTCCACTTT. Its protein product is CASMGRLNSPLHF.

This clone was counted once. For the CDR3, the DNA is TGCGCCAGCAGCGCCGGGACAGGGGGCACTACTAATGAAAAACTGTTTTTT. Encoded protein: CASSAGTGGTTNEKLFF. This sequence joins TRBV5-1 and TRBJ1-4; TRBD1 agrees at 12 bases. In germline, CDR1 is SGHRS, CDR2 YFSETQ. The CDR3 spans 17 residues. The J segment lost 2 bases and the V segment lost 4 bases, leaving 6 bases of the junction unmatched.

The rearrangement links TRBV7-6 to TRBJ1-1; TRBD1 agrees at 11 bases. This CDR3 region has 19 residues. With 3 bases clipped from V and 3 bases from J, the junction kept 15 bases outside the gene matches. The germline V gene encodes CDR1 SGHVS and CDR2 FNYEAQ. CDR3 sequence: CASSLVPGQGGGGDTEAFF. The CDR3, as DNA: TGTGCCAGCAGCTTGGTACCGGGACAGGGGGGAGGTGGGGACACTGAAGCTTTCTTT.

The gene calls are TRBV29-1 and TRBJ1-2; 9 bases map to TRBD1. CDR1 and CDR2 from the germline V gene are SQVTM and ANQGSEA. The CDR3 covers 14 residues. Losses at the gene ends were 3 bases for V and 1 base for J; bases not matched to a gene: 3. The CDR3 DNA follows: TGCAGCGTTGATCTGGACAGGGGTAACTATGGCTACACCTTC. Protein: CSVDLDRGNYGYTF.

The chain carries TRBV15 and TRBJ1-2, with 9 bases aligning to TRBD1. CDR3 size: 13 residues. The germline gives CDR1 LNHNV, CDR2 YYDKDF (reference sequence). V gave up 3 bases and J gave up 4 bases; unmatched junction bases: 0. CDR3 residues: CATSRTGGYGYTF. In DNA, the CDR3 is TGTGCCACCAGCAGGACAGGGGGCTATGGCTACACCTTC.

This chain connects TRBV11-2 to TRBJ2-1; D ambiguous. V shed 2 bases and J shed 6 bases, with 5 bases lying between them. Germline CDR1 reads SGHAT; CDR2 reads FQNNGV. CDR3 size: 12 residues. The CDR3 protein is CASSLTGNEQFF. CDR3 DNA sequence: TGTGCCAGCAGCTTAACGGGCAATGAGCAGTTCTTC.

The genes are TRBV15 and TRBJ1-3; tentatively, D is TRBD1 (5 bases). V lost 1 base, J lost 0 bases, and 7 bases lay in between. The CDR3 contains 15 residues. The germline V gene encodes CDR1 LNHNV and CDR2 YYDKDF (reference sequence). CDR3 sequence reads: CATSRGGSSGNTIYF. In DNA, the CDR3 is TGTGCCACCAGCAGAGGGGGGAGCTCTGGAAACACCATATATTTT.

Only one count was recorded for this clone. This CDR3 is CASSLGPYGELFF. The CDR3 DNA follows: TGTGCCAGCAGCCTAGGGCCTTACGGGGAGCTGTTTTTT. The rearrangement joins TRBV5-6 to TRBJ2-2; no clear D. Germline V gene data show CDR1 as SGHDT and CDR2 as YYEEEE. The CDR3 runs 13 residues. V lost 4 bases and J 7 bases, leaving 11 bases between the germline ends.

The chain employs TRBV5-6 and TRBJ2-7, with D possibly TRBD1 on 6 matching bases. The CDR3 loop spans 14 amino acids. V lost 4 bases and J 2 bases, leaving 13 bases between the germline ends. From germline, CDR1 is SGHDT and CDR2 YYEEEE. CDR3 DNA: TGTGCCAGCAGCGTTCGGACAGTTACCTACGAGCAGTACTTC. Translation: CASSVRTVTYEQYF.

The genes are TRBV13 and TRBJ2-2; no definite D call. The germline V and J ends were trimmed by 1 base and 0 bases, with 9 bases remaining between them. Germline CDR1 PRHDT, CDR2 FYEKMQ (reference sequence). This CDR3 is built from 16 residues. The CDR3 DNA reads as TGTGCCAGCAGCTTAGATGAAGGCGCGAACACCGGGGAGCTGTTTTTT. Its translation: CASSLDEGANTGELFF.

This clone was counted only a few times. The genes are TRBV4-1 and TRBJ1-5, with 9 positions matching TRBD1. The trim removed 0 bases at V and 1 base at J, leaving 7 bases unmatched. CDR1 and CDR2 (germline): MGHRA, YSYEKL. The CDR3 is 18 amino acids. The chain's CDR3 is CASSQEGTGRRSNQPQHF. The CDR3, as DNA: TGCGCCAGCAGCCAAGAAGGGACAGGGAGAAGAAGCAATCAGCCCCAGCATTTT.

This clone is labeled medium-sized. V is TRBV10-3 and J is TRBJ2-1; the match to TRBD2 covers 11 bases. From germline, CDR1 is ENHRY and CDR2 SYGVKD. With V trimmed by 5 bases and J by 6 bases, 3 bases remained unmatched. This CDR3 has 14 residues. The CDR3 protein is CAISTGTSGNEQFF. In DNA form, the CDR3 reads TGTGCCATCAGTACCGGGACTAGCGGCAATGAGCAGTTCTTC.

This clone has more than one count but fewer than ten. This chain links TRBV5-8 with TRBJ2-1; 9 nucleotides match TRBD2. The CDR3 runs to 15 residues. The germline gives CDR1 SGHTS, CDR2 YDEGEE. Losses at the gene ends were 0 bases for V and 3 bases for J; bases not matched to a gene: 1. The CDR3 here is CASSLGLADYNEQFF. In DNA, the CDR3 is TGTGCCAGCAGCTTGGGACTAGCGGACTACAATGAGCAGTTCTTC.

This chain joins TRBV7-8 and TRBJ2-5; D might be TRBD1 or TRBD2, each matching 5 bases. Looked up from germline, CDR1 is SGHVS and CDR2 is FQNEAQ. The CDR3 is 14 amino acids. The ends were cut back, 4 bases at V and 0 bases at J, with 9 bases in the middle. The CDR3 DNA is TGTGCCAGCAGCTCTCGGGGCTACCAAGAGACCCAGTACTTC. This encodes CASSSRGYQETQYF.

This clone was counted a single time. The chain carries TRBV13 and TRBJ2-5, with 9 bases lining up with TRBD1. The V segment lost 5 bases and the J segment 0 bases; nucleotides outside the gene matches: 7. The CDR3 sequence is 16 residues long. Germline lookup yields CDR1 PRHDT and CDR2 FYEKMQ (reference sequence). CDR3: CASSPRTGVNQETQYF. CDR3 in DNA: TGTGCCAGCAGCCCGAGGACAGGGGTGAACCAAGAGACCCAGTACTTC.

V and J are TRBV6-6 and TRBJ2-7; 8 bases align to TRBD1. This CDR3 is 14 amino acids long. V lost 3 bases to trimming and J lost 0 bases; unmatched junction nucleotides: 1. Germline CDR1 and CDR2: MNHNY and SVGAGI (reference sequence). CDR3 residues: CASSYGQGSYEQYF. DNA of the CDR3: TGTGCCAGCAGTTATGGACAGGGCTCCTACGAGCAGTACTTC.

The V and J genes are TRBV11-2 and TRBJ1-4, with D tentatively TRBD1 (5 bases). Per germline, CDR1 SGHAT and CDR2 FQNNGV. The CDR3 extends over 16 amino acids. Trimming left V 5 bases short and J 5 bases short, with 18 bases between. CDR3 sequence (DNA): TGTGCCAGCAGCCACCCCGTGGGGACCGGGAATGAAAAACTGTTTTTT. This codes for CASSHPVGTGNEKLFF.

This clone is a singleton in its sample. The chain joins TRBV7-9 to TRBJ2-1; 11 bases are shared with TRBD2. This CDR3 comprises 15 residues. The V segment lost 5 bases and the J segment 7 bases; nucleotides outside the gene matches: 7. CDR1 is SEHNR, CDR2 FQNEAQ, per germline (reference sequence). CDR3 sequence (DNA): TGTGCCAGCAGCCGCTTAGCGGGGGGGATGAATGAGCAGTTCTTC. Its translation is CASSRLAGGMNEQFF.